The source of this T cell receptor (beta chain) is a study of cytomegalovirus exposure and HLA in healthy donors. Remarks on this clone: Its antigen is still unknown.

Study conclusions and caveats: DRB1 had the most TCR associations and HLA-C the fewest, a later analysis found, with rates varying by HLA locus. Immune exposure data for these donors was limited to CMV serostatus. Follow-up analysis later connected one missense variant in DCLRE1C with trimming of TCR beta V- and J-genes.

Use of 60 Vbeta and 13 Jbeta primers characterized the PCR. Repertoires were generated with immunoSEQ multiplex PCR, while TCRdb's copy carries only in-frame clones and drops some. Reported are about 160,000 clones; the ten largest clones contain 2.1%. This clonotype was obtained from a man under 40 in good health and CMV-seronegative. What was sequenced was PBMCs.

CDR3 residues: CASSGGLAKNNEQFF. The CDR3 DNA follows: TGTGCCAGCAGCGGGGGACTAGCGAAGAACAATGAGCAGTTCTTC. The gene calls are TRBV7-2 and TRBJ2-1; 10 bases line up with TRBD2. Germline V lookup: CDR1 SGHTA, CDR2 FQGNSA. The V and J ends lost 5 bases and 5 bases, in that order; junction bases with no gene match: 6. CDR3 length equals 15 residues. The entire variable domain, with the rest obtained from reference TRBV7-2 and TRBJ2-1, is as follows: GAGVSQSPSNKVTEKGKDVELRCDPISGHTALYWYRQSLGQGLEFLIYFQGNSAPDKSGLPSDRFSAERTGGSVSTLTIQRTQQEDSAVYLCASSGGLAKNNEQFFGPGTRLTVL.